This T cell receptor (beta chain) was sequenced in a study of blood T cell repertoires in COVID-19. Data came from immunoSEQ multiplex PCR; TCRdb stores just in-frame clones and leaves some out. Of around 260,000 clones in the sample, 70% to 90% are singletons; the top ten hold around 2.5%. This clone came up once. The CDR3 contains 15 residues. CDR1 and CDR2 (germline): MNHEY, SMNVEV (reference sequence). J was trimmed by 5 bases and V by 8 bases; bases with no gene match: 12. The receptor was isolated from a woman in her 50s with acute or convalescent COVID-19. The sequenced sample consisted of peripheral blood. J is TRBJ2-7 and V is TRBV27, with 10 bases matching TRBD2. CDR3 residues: CASGMWASGSHEQYF. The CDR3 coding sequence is TGTGCCAGCGGAATGTGGGCTAGCGGGAGTCACGAGCAGTACTTC.